The next 14 T cell receptor beta chains were all read from a single sample in a study of Graves' ophthalmopathy and Graves' hyperthyroidism. RNA transcripts were the source from which TCR beta CDR3 regions were amplified. RT-PCR in the first round used HTBI primers; a second-round multiplex PCR followed. A single record per CDR3 protein comes from TCRdb applying MiXCR to the multiplex PCR reads. The sample consists of about 220,000 distinct CDR3 sequences, around a fifth of them appearing once. The sequencing sample was made of peripheral blood. The receptors originated from a woman aged 50 to 60 with Graves' ophthalmopathy.

This clonotype was picked up many times. The chain couples TRBV20-1 to TRBJ2-5; a possible D gene is TRBD1 (6 bases). Germline V gives CDR1 DFQATT, CDR2 SNEGSKA (reference sequence). The CDR3 sequence is 16 residues long. The germline V and J ends were trimmed by 0 bases and 2 bases, with 16 bases remaining between them. As DNA, the CDR3 is TGCAGTGCTAGAGATAGTTTTCGGGACACTCAAGAGACCCAGTACTTC. Amino acid sequence: CSARDSFRDTQETQYF.

This clonotype was recorded at least ten times. The chain carries TRBV6-5 and TRBJ1-2; D is unresolved. Germline loops: CDR1 MNHEY, CDR2 SVGAGI. The CDR3 totals 13 residues. V shed 2 bases and J shed 2 bases, with 6 bases lying between them. The CDR3 DNA is TGTGCCAGCAGTTACAGGGCAAACTATGGCTACACCTTC. Protein sequence: CASSYRANYGYTF.

A few counts support this clonotype. The chain joins TRBV19 to TRBJ1-5; D is undetermined. Trimming pared 0 bases from V and 4 bases from J, leaving 7 bases between. The CDR3 spans 14 residues. The germline V gene encodes CDR1 LNHDA and CDR2 SQIVND (reference sequence). CDR3 DNA: TGTGCCAGTAGTATAGACATGGGGAATCAGCCCCAGCATTTT. Residues: CASSIDMGNQPQHF.

This clonotype appeared many times. V and J are TRBV11-3 and TRBJ1-1; D uncertain. CDR3 size: 13 residues. The germline V gene has CDR1 SGHNT and CDR2 YENEEA. V lost 1 base and J lost 10, with 13 bases in between. DNA for the CDR3: TGTGCCAGCAGCTTAGGTGTTTCGACGGGAGCTTTCTTT. Translation: CASSLGVSTGAFF. The variable domain in full, with the rest retrieved from reference TRBV11-3 and TRBJ1-1, is EAGVVQSPRYKIIEKKQPVAFWCNPISGHNTLYWYLQNLGQGPELLIRYENEEAVDDSQLPKDRFSAERLKGVDSTLKIQPAELGDSAVYLCASSLGVSTGAFFGQGTRLTVV.

The chain is built from TRBV6-5 and TRBJ2-7, with D possibly TRBD1 on 6 matching bases. The CDR3 is 15 amino acids. Trimming stripped 0 bases from V and 3 bases from J, with 12 bases between. Germline-derived CDR1 and CDR2 are MNHEY and SVGAGI. CDR3 protein: CASSYSISGDYEQYF. CDR3 coding DNA: TGTGCCAGCAGTTACTCGATATCAGGGGACTACGAGCAGTACTTC.

This clonotype was picked up many times. This chain joins TRBV19 and TRBJ1-2; TRBD1 matches 8 bases. J gave up 5 bases and V 8 bases, and 7 bases lay outside the gene matches. CDR3 length equals 13 residues. Germline values: CDR1 LNHDA, CDR2 SQIVND (reference sequence). CDR3 nucleotide sequence: TGTGCCAGTCGGGCAGGGGGCGGTTATGGCTACACCTTC. It codes for CASRAGGGYGYTF. Supplemented by reference TRBV19 and TRBJ1-2, the full variable domain reads DGGITQSPKYLFRKEGQNVTLSCEQNLNHDAMYWYRQDPGQGLRLIYYSQIVNDFQKGDIAEGYSVSREKKESFPLTVTSAQKNPTAFYLCASRAGGGYGYTFGSGTRLTVV.

This clonotype was recorded at least ten times. The chain couples TRBV29-1 to TRBJ1-1; D is unclear. Per the germline V gene, CDR1 is SQVTM and CDR2 is ANQGSEA. V lost 7 bases and J 0 bases, leaving 12 bases between the germline ends. The CDR3 totals 13 residues. CDR3 in amino acids: CSAVKVLNTEAFF. The DNA for the CDR3 is TGCAGCGCCGTGAAGGTTTTGAACACTGAAGCTTTCTTT.

The sample holds many counts of this clonotype. This chain links TRBV27 with TRBJ2-7; 9 nucleotides line up with TRBD1. There are 16 residues in the CDR3. The V segment lost 6 bases and the J segment 2 bases; nucleotides outside the gene matches: 11. From germline, CDR1 is MNHEY and CDR2 SMNVEV (reference sequence). This CDR3 is CASRTLGTGFTYEQYF. The CDR3 DNA follows: TGTGCCAGCAGGACGCTTGGGACAGGGTTTACCTACGAGCAGTACTTC.

This clonotype was detected ten times or more. V usage is TRBV7-8 and J usage is TRBJ2-5, with 7 bases matching TRBD1. With V trimmed by 5 bases and J by 2 bases, 11 bases remained unmatched. Germline CDR1 is SGHVS and CDR2 is FQNEAQ. This CDR3 spans 16 amino acids. CDR3 region: CASSRSQGTAQETQYF. The CDR3 DNA sequence: TGTGCCAGCAGCAGATCCCAAGGGACAGCTCAAGAGACCCAGTACTTC. Using reference TRBV7-8 and TRBJ2-5 for the parts outside the CDR3, the full variable domain is GAGVSQSPRYKVAKRGQDVALRCDPISGHVSLFWYQQALGQGPEFLTYFQNEAQLDKSGLPSDRFFAERPEGSVSTLKIQRTQQEDSAVYLCASSRSQGTAQETQYFGPGTRLLVL.

This clonotype was seen ten or more times. The chain combines TRBV10-2 with TRBJ1-5; no reliable D call. V lost 3 bases, J lost 4 bases, and 10 bases lay in between. The CDR3 extends over 14 amino acids. Germline V gene lookup returns CDR1 WSHSY and CDR2 SAAADI. The CDR3 DNA sequence: TGCGCCAGCAGTGAAGGTGATGGGAATCAGCCCCAGCATTTT. Translating gives CASSEGDGNQPQHF.

This rearrangement joins TRBV16 to TRBJ2-7; no clear D. This CDR3 has 12 amino acids. The V and J ends lost 3 bases and 6 bases respectively, with 9 bases between them. Germline CDR1 reads KGHSY; CDR2 reads FQNENV. The CDR3 is CASSHSPFEQYF. CDR3 DNA sequence: TGTGCCAGCAGCCACAGCCCCTTCGAGCAGTACTTC.

This clonotype was detected many times. This chain links TRBV6-1 with TRBJ1-6; D gene unclear. V shed 2 bases and J shed 0 bases, with 8 bases lying between them. CDR1 and CDR2 from the germline V gene are MNHNS and SASEGT. The CDR3 runs to 16 residues. The CDR3 DNA follows: TGTGCCAGCAGTGAACGTGTCAGCTCCTATAATTCACCCCTCCACTTT. Translated: CASSERVSSYNSPLHF.

The CDR3 reads CASSLMAGQAVAKNIQYF. CDR3 nucleotide sequence: TGCGCCAGCAGCTTGATGGCTGGACAGGCGGTAGCCAAAAACATTCAGTACTTC. This chain links TRBV5-1 with TRBJ2-4, with 7 bases identical to TRBD1. Unmatched junction bases numbered 10, after V lost 1 base and J lost 0 bases. The length of the CDR3 is 18 residues. Germline-derived CDR1 and CDR2 are SGHRS and YFSETQ. Using reference TRBV5-1 and TRBJ2-4 for the parts outside the CDR3, the full variable domain is KAGVTQTPRYLIKTRGQQVTLSCSPISGHRSVSWYQQTPGQGLQFLFEYFSETQRNKGNFPGRFSGRQFSNSRSEMNVSTLELGDSALYLCASSLMAGQAVAKNIQYFGAGTRLSVL.

There are many counts of this clonotype. The V and J genes are TRBV5-1 and TRBJ2-5; no reliable D call. V was shortened by 0 bases and J by 5 bases, with 11 bases between the two germline ends. This CDR3 region has 14 residues. From germline, CDR1 is SGHRS and CDR2 YFSETQ. CDR3 in amino acids: CASSLVGFGETQYF. For the CDR3, the DNA is TGCGCCAGCAGCTTGGTAGGGTTCGGGGAGACCCAGTACTTC.